The 30 T cell receptor beta chains given below trace back to one sample, sequenced in a study of blood T cell repertoires in COVID-19. Produced via immunoSEQ multiplex PCR; TCRdb's table is partial and in-frame only. Of about 48,000 clones listed, more than 75% are singletons. The sample consisted of peripheral blood. These receptors all stem from a woman aged 60-70 years with acute or convalescent COVID-19.

J is TRBJ2-2 and V is TRBV3-1 (or the pseudogene TRBV3-2), with a tentative D call TRBD2 (6 bases). Germline loops: CDR1 LGHDT, CDR2 YNNKEL (reference sequence). The CDR3 is 14 amino acids. V was clipped by 1 base and J by 5 bases, with 8 bases between them. DNA of the CDR3: TGTGCCAGCAGCCAAGCGGGGGAAACCGGGGAGCTGTTTTTT. Translating it yields CASSQAGETGELFF.

V and J are TRBV6-1 and TRBJ2-7, with a weak D call TRBD2 (5 bases). V was pared by 4 bases and J by 0 bases, with 16 bases between. In germline, CDR1 is MNHNS, CDR2 SASEGT. The CDR3 is made up of 16 amino acids. In DNA form, the CDR3 reads TGTGCCAGCAGTGGGAGGCGGGTTTCCCTCTCCTACGAGCAGTACTTC. Protein: CASSGRRVSLSYEQYF.

This chain uses TRBV19 with TRBJ1-5; the match to TRBD1 covers 7 bases. Germline CDR1 LNHDA, CDR2 SQIVND (reference sequence). CDR3 size: 13 residues. The junction had 1 base not matched to a gene; V was cut back by 5 bases and J by 3 bases. CDR3 sequence: CASSGQDNQPQHF. Written as DNA, the CDR3 is TGTGCCAGTAGTGGACAGGACAATCAGCCCCAGCATTTT.

The chain is built from TRBV7-9 and TRBJ2-7; 9 nucleotides match TRBD1. Germline-derived CDR1 and CDR2 are SEHNR and FQNEAQ (reference sequence). The trim removed 4 bases at V and 4 bases at J, leaving 2 bases unmatched. This CDR3 has 13 amino acids. CDR3 residues: CASSSQGAYEQYF. The CDR3 DNA reads as TGTGCCAGCAGCTCACAGGGGGCTTACGAGCAGTACTTC.

The chain has TRBV19 and TRBJ1-2, with a possible D match to TRBD1 (6 bases). The germline V gene encodes CDR1 LNHDA and CDR2 SQIVND (reference sequence). The CDR3 sequence is 14 residues long. Between the trimmed V and J ends, which lost 7 bases and 3 bases, there was a span of 15 bases. The CDR3 protein is CASIGGAIDYGYTF. The CDR3 DNA follows: TGTGCCAGTATTGGGGGGGCGATCGACTATGGCTACACCTTC.

The V and J genes are TRBV3-1 (or the pseudogene TRBV3-2) and TRBJ1-2, with 8 positions matching TRBD1. With 1 base clipped from V and 8 bases from J, the junction kept 3 bases outside the gene matches. There are 13 residues in the CDR3. Germline values: CDR1 LGHDT, CDR2 YNNKEL (reference sequence). CDR3 protein: CASSQVRGRGYTF. CDR3 DNA: TGTGCCAGCAGCCAAGTCAGGGGGCGAGGCTACACCTTC.

This chain connects TRBV5-1 to TRBJ1-1; D ambiguous. The germline V gene has CDR1 SGHRS and CDR2 YFSETQ. The CDR3 is 12 amino acids. The V and J ends lost 3 bases and 1 base respectively, with 4 bases between them. This CDR3 reads CASSSWNTEAFF. DNA of the CDR3: TGCGCCAGCAGCTCATGGAACACTGAAGCTTTCTTT.

The chain recombines TRBV2 with TRBJ2-3; 8 nucleotides match TRBD2. V was pared by 2 bases and J by 4 bases, with 5 bases of the junction left unmatched. This CDR3 contains 15 residues. The germline V gene encodes CDR1 SNHLY and CDR2 FYNNEI. This CDR3 is CASSETGLASDTQYF. The CDR3 DNA sequence: TGTGCCAGCAGTGAAACTGGACTAGCTTCAGATACGCAGTATTTT.

The chain is built from TRBV5-6 and TRBJ1-5, with TRBD1 matching over 8 bases. This CDR3 comprises 16 residues. Germline CDR1 and CDR2: SGHDT and YYEEEE. J lost 4 bases, V lost 3 bases, and 9 bases had no gene match. In nucleotides, the CDR3 is TGTGCCAGCAGCTCCATTCGACAGGGGACGAATCAGCCCCAGCATTTT. Amino acid sequence: CASSSIRQGTNQPQHF.

The V gene is TRBV6-5, the J gene TRBJ2-1; 9 nucleotides match TRBD1. The V segment lost 8 bases and the J segment 7 bases; nucleotides outside the gene matches: 3. The CDR3 extends over 12 amino acids. Per the germline V gene, CDR1 is MNHEY and CDR2 is SVGAGI. The CDR3 protein is CASDRGVNEQFF. The CDR3 coding sequence is TGTGCCAGCGACAGGGGGGTAAATGAGCAGTTCTTC.

J is TRBJ1-5 and V is TRBV2; 7 bases are shared with TRBD1. The CDR3 is 14 residues long. Losses at the gene ends were 5 bases for V and 4 bases for J; bases not matched to a gene: 5. Germline CDR1 is SNHLY and CDR2 is FYNNEI. Here the CDR3 DNA reads TGTGCCAGCAGTAGGGACAGAACGAATCAGCCCCAGCATTTT. Translation: CASSRDRTNQPQHF.

The rearrangement links TRBV4-2 to TRBJ2-1; 7 nucleotides match TRBD2. V was pared by 0 bases and J by 10 bases, with 12 bases of the junction left unmatched. The V gene's germline CDR1 is LGHNA and CDR2 YNFKEQ. This CDR3 region has 16 residues. The DNA of the CDR3 is TGTGCCAGCAGCCAAGATCAGGCGGGAGTTTCGGGGGAGCAGTTCTTC. Its protein product is CASSQDQAGVSGEQFF.

The chain links TRBV24-1 to TRBJ2-5, with TRBD2 matching 8 bases. Unmatched junction bases numbered 5, after V lost 2 bases and J lost 4 bases. This CDR3 comprises 15 residues. CDR1 KGHDR and CDR2 SFDVKD come from the germline V gene. This CDR3 reads CATSDSAGVGETQYF. CDR3 sequence (DNA): TGTGCCACCAGTGATTCAGCGGGAGTGGGAGAGACCCAGTACTTC.

This chain links TRBV7-8 with TRBJ1-3; 7 nucleotides align to TRBD1. The CDR3 loop spans 19 amino acids. With V trimmed by 1 base and J by 9 bases, 21 bases remained unmatched. Germline V gene data show CDR1 as SGHVS and CDR2 as FQNEAQ. The CDR3 coding sequence is TGTGCCAGCAGCTTAGTTTGGGGGGACGCGACAGGGTTGGGGACCACCATATATTTT. It translates to CASSLVWGDATGLGTTIYF.

The rearrangement joins TRBV5-4 to TRBJ2-2, with a tentative D call TRBD2 (6 bases). This CDR3 spans 15 amino acids. Trimming shortened V by 0 bases and J by 5 bases, and 11 bases separated the two germline ends. Germline assignment: CDR1 SGHNT and CDR2 YYREEE (reference sequence). CDR3 region: CASSLDGGSTGELFF. DNA of the CDR3: TGTGCCAGCAGCTTGGACGGGGGTTCGACCGGGGAGCTGTTTTTT.

Concerning this clone: Other DNA sequences in the sample encode the same CDR3. The rearrangement joins TRBV19 to TRBJ1-5; D might be TRBD1 (5 bases). The CDR3 is 15 amino acids. CDR1 LNHDA and CDR2 SQIVND come from the germline V gene (reference sequence). V gave up 1 base and J gave up 1 base, with 8 bases separating them. CDR3: CASSIGAGSNQPQHF. The DNA of the CDR3 is TGTGCCAGTAGTATAGGAGCAGGGAGCAATCAGCCCCAGCATTTT.

V and J are TRBV18 and TRBJ1-6; 8 bases fit TRBD1. The CDR3 extends over 16 amino acids. The germline V gene encodes CDR1 KGHSH and CDR2 LQKENI. The J segment lost 10 bases and the V segment lost 2 bases, leaving 10 bases of the junction unmatched. The CDR3 nucleotides read TGTGCCAGCTCACCATGGCAGGGGGCGATGAAATCACCCCTCCACTTT. Encoded protein: CASSPWQGAMKSPLHF. The full variable domain, in which reference TRBV18 and TRBJ1-6 provide the parts outside the CDR3, is NAGVMQNPRHLVRRRGQEARLRCSPMKGHSHVYWYRQLPEEGLKFMVYLQKENIIDESGMPKERFSAEFPKEGPSILRIQQVVRGDSAAYFCASSPWQGAMKSPLHFGNGTRLTVT.

The DNA of the CDR3 is TGTGCCAGCAGTTACGGCTACCAAGAGACCCAGTACTTC. This codes for CASSYGYQETQYF. The chain combines TRBV6-6 with TRBJ2-5; D is uncertain. There are 13 residues in the CDR3. The germline V gene has CDR1 MNHNY and CDR2 SVGAGI (reference sequence). V lost 2 bases and J lost 0, with 4 bases in between.

A single count supports this clone. V usage is TRBV29-1 and J usage is TRBJ1-2; D remains unclear. Germline V gene sequence: CDR1 SQVTM, CDR2 ANQGSEA. V lost 0 bases and J 4 bases, leaving 12 bases between the germline ends. This CDR3 is built from 14 residues. Here the CDR3 DNA reads TGCAGCGTTGAAGAGGGAGGCGGGTTCTATGGCTACACCTTC. It translates to CSVEEGGGFYGYTF.

This rearrangement joins TRBV10-3 to TRBJ2-2, with TRBD1 as a possible D gene (6 bases). V was pared by 7 bases and J by 1 base, with 10 bases between. Germline-derived CDR1 and CDR2 are ENHRY and SYGVKD. There are 14 residues in the CDR3. The CDR3 coding sequence is TGTGCCATCAAACCGGGACAGAACACCGGGGAGCTGTTTTTT. Translating it yields CAIKPGQNTGELFF.

The V call is TRBV7-2, the J call TRBJ2-5; D uncertain. The CDR3 runs to 11 residues. The ends were cut back, 7 bases at V and 5 bases at J, with 8 bases in the middle. Per the germline V gene, CDR1 is SGHTA and CDR2 is FQGNSA. DNA of the CDR3: TGTGCCAGCACCGAGAGGGAGACCCAGTACTTC. Encoded protein: CASTERETQYF.

The genes are TRBV5-1 and TRBJ1-2; TRBD1 is a possible D gene (5 bases). The CDR3 loop spans 14 amino acids. The ends were cut back, 4 bases at V and 4 bases at J, with 14 bases in the middle. CDR1 SGHRS and CDR2 YFSETQ come from the germline V gene. The CDR3 DNA reads TGCGCCAGCAGCCCTCGACAGAGCCTCTATGGCTACACCTTC. Encoded protein: CASSPRQSLYGYTF.

The genes are TRBV9 and TRBJ2-2; D may be TRBD2 (6 bases). This CDR3 is built from 15 residues. Per germline, CDR1 SGDLS and CDR2 YYNGEE. V gave up 2 bases and J gave up 6 bases, with 14 bases separating them. The CDR3 DNA reads TGTGCCAGCAGCGTGGGAGTACTAGCTGCCGGGGAGCTGTTTTTT. This encodes CASSVGVLAAGELFF. Variable domain in full (rest from reference TRBV9 and TRBJ2-2): DSGVTQTPKHLITATGQRVTLRCSPRSGDLSVYWYQQSLDQGLQFLIQYYNGEERAKGNILERFSAQQFPDLHSELNLSSLELGDSALYFCASSVGVLAAGELFFGEGSRLTVL.

This clone has a handful of counts. The V gene is TRBV11-3, the J gene TRBJ2-1; TRBD2 matches at 13 bases. With 5 bases clipped from V and 6 bases from J, the junction kept 4 bases outside the gene matches. Germline CDR1 reads SGHNT; CDR2 reads YENEEA. The CDR3 contains 15 residues. For the CDR3, the DNA is TGTGCCAGCAGCCCACGGACTAGCGGGAGCAATGAGCAGTTCTTC. Translated: CASSPRTSGSNEQFF.

V usage is TRBV4-1 and J usage is TRBJ1-6; 7 bases fit TRBD1. The CDR3 is made up of 13 amino acids. The trim removed 6 bases at V and 8 bases at J, leaving 4 bases unmatched. Per germline, CDR1 MGHRA and CDR2 YSYEKL. The CDR3 is CASSYDRDSPLHF. The CDR3 DNA sequence: TGCGCCAGCAGTTACGACAGGGATTCACCCCTCCACTTT.

This clone was found once. The CDR3 DNA reads as TGTGCCAGCAGCTTAGGTCTCCGCGGCAATGAGCAGTTCTTC. This gives the protein CASSLGLRGNEQFF. V is TRBV7-3 and J is TRBJ2-1, with unresolved D. With 2 bases removed from V and 6 bases from J, the gap between germline ends came to 11 bases. CDR1 SGHTA and CDR2 FQGTGA come from the germline V gene. This CDR3 is built from 14 residues.

This clone was seen more than once but under ten times. The chain joins TRBV7-9 to TRBJ2-1; tentative D call: TRBD2 (5 bases). Trimming shortened V by 5 bases and J by 7 bases, and 15 bases separated the two germline ends. The CDR3 contains 14 residues. Per the germline V gene, CDR1 is SEHNR and CDR2 is FQNEAQ (reference sequence). The CDR3 DNA is TGTGCCAGCAGCCAAAGGACCCGAGGGAATGAGCAGTTCTTC. Amino acid sequence: CASSQRTRGNEQFF. Based on the CDR3 plus reference TRBV7-9 and TRBJ2-1, the full variable domain is DTGVSQNPRHKITKRGQNVTFRCDPISEHNRLYWYRQTLGQGPEFLTYFQNEAQLEKSRLLSDRFSAERPKGSFSTLEIQRTEQGDSAMYLCASSQRTRGNEQFFGPGTRLTVL.

This chain links TRBV3-1 (or the pseudogene TRBV3-2) with TRBJ2-1; 8 positions agree with TRBD2. J gave up 6 bases and V 1 base, and 14 bases lay outside the gene matches. The CDR3 length is 18 residues. From germline, CDR1 is LGHDT and CDR2 YNNKEL (reference sequence). The CDR3 DNA sequence: TGTGCCAGCAGCCAAGGGGGTTTTAGCGGGACTCGACGCAATGAGCAGTTCTTC. Translated: CASSQGGFSGTRRNEQFF.

The CDR3 DNA follows: TGTGCCACCAGCAGAGAACGGGGGGATCCCCAAGAGACCCAGTACTTC. This codes for CATSRERGDPQETQYF. This sequence joins TRBV15 and TRBJ2-5; 7 bases align to TRBD2. The CDR3 is 16 amino acids. The germline CDR1 and CDR2 sequences are LNHNV and YYDKDF (reference sequence). The J segment lost 1 base and the V segment lost 0 bases, leaving 5 bases of the junction unmatched.

The rearrangement uses TRBV30 and TRBJ1-5; 9 nucleotides line up with TRBD1. Trimming at V came to 3 bases and at J to 5 bases, leaving 5 bases not matched to a gene. The CDR3 covers 14 residues. Germline V gene lookup returns CDR1 GTSNPN and CDR2 SVGIG (reference sequence). The CDR3 is CAWSGDRDDQPQHF. CDR3 DNA: TGTGCCTGGAGCGGGGACAGGGACGATCAGCCCCAGCATTTT.